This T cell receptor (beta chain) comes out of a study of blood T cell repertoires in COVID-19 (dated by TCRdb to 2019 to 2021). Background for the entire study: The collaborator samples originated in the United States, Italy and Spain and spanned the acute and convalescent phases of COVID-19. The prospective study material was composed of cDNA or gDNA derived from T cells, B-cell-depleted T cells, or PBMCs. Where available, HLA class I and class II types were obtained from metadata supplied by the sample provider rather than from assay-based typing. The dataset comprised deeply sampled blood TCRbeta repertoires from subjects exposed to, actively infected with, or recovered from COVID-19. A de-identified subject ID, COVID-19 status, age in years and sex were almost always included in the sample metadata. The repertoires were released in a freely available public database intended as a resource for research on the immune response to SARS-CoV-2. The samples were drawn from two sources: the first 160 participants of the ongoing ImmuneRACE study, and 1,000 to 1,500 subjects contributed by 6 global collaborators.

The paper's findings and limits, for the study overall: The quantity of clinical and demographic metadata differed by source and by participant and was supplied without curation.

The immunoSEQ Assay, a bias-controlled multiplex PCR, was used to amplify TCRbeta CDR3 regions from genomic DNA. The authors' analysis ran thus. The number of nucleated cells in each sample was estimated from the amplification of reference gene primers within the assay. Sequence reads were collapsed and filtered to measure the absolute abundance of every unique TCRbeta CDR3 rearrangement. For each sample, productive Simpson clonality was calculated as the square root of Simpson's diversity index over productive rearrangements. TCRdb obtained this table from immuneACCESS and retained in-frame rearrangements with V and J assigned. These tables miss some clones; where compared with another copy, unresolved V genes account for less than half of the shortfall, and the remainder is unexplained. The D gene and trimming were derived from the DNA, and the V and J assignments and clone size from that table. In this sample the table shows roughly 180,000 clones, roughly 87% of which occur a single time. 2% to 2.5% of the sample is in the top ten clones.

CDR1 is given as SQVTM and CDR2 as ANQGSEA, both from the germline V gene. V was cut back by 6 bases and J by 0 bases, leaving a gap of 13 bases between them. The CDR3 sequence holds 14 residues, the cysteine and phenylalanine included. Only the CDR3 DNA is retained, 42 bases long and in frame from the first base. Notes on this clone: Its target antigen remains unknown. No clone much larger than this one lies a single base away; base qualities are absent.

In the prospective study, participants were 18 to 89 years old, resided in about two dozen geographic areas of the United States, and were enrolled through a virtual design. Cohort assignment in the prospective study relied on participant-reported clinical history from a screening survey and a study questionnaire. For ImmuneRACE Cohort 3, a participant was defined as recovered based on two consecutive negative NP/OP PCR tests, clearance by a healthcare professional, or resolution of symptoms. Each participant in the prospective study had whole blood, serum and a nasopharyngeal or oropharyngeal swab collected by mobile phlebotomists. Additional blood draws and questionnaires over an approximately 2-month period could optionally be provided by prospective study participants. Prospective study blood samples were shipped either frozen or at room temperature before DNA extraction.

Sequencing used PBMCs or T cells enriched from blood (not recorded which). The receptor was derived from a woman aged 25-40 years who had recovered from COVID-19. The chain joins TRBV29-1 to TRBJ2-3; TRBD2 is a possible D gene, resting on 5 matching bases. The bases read TGCAGCGTCCGACAAAGACTAAGCACAGATACGCAGTATTTT. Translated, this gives CSVRQRLSTDTQYF.